Detailed here is one TCR beta chain. Its target is not known. This sample is part of a study of cytomegalovirus exposure and HLA in healthy donors. At the level of the study: Around 80 million unique TCR sequences came from HLA-typed donors in an early release.

The PCR had 60 Vbeta and 13 Jbeta primers. TCRdb's copy holds only in-frame clones and misses some; the assay was immunoSEQ multiplex PCR. There are 150,000 to 200,000 clones in the sample; 70% to 90% occur only once, and about 9.3% lies in the top ten. V was pared by 6 bases and J by 0 bases, with 11 bases between. Per germline, CDR1 LNHDA and CDR2 SQIVND (reference sequence). The CDR3 consists of 14 residues. Study observations and caveats: Trimming of TCR beta V- and J-genes showed a link, identified in a later analysis, to a missense DCLRE1C variant. For cytomegalovirus status, the classifier reportedly gave diagnoses with high specificity and sensitivity.

The donors (healthy individuals) were bone marrow donors. The sequence came from a man between 18 and 35 years old in good health and CMV-seropositive. Sequences were obtained from PBMCs. This sequence joins TRBV19 and TRBJ2-5; D not certain. The CDR3 DNA is TGTGCCAGTAGGGTTGCAGCGTACCAAGAGACCCAGTACTTC. This encodes CASRVAAYQETQYF.